This T cell receptor beta chain was found in a study of patients and donors after allogeneic stem cell transplantation. TCRdb reanalysed the RT-PCR reads using MiXCR and keeps one entry per CDR3 protein. The sample has roughly 880,000 distinct CDR3 sequences, over 15% seen once. The length of the CDR3 is 16 residues. Germline lookup yields CDR1 DFQATT and CDR2 SNEGSKA (reference sequence). V trimming: 0 bases; J trimming: 1 base; junction bases outside the gene matches: 5. The V gene is TRBV20-1, the J gene TRBJ1-2, with 10 bases that match TRBD1. The specimen was blood, either unsorted or a sorted T cell fraction (not recorded which). The TCR was taken from a human donor who was either an allogeneic HSCT recipient or a stem cell or donor lymphocyte infusion donor (not recorded which). It is not recorded whose cells these are; they may come from a transplant donor. CDR3 bases: TGCAGTGCTAGAGAGGGACAGGGGCCTCGTAACTATGGCTACACCTTC. This gives the protein CSAREGQGPRNYGYTF.